The next 32 T cell receptor beta chains were all read from a single sample in a study of CD8+CD57+ T cells in acquired aplastic anemia. Profiles of TCR beta VDJ and CDR3 were generated from a genomic DNA template. TCRdb analysed the reads with MiXCR anew, one entry per CDR3 protein. The table records about 220,000 distinct CDR3 sequences, around 32% of them present only once. The sequencing sample was made of sorted CD4+, CD8+, or CD8+CD57+ T cells (not recorded which) from PBMCs. Receptor source: a human donor in good health, serving as a control.

This clonotype was found a few times. This sequence joins TRBV20-1 and TRBJ2-3; D tentatively fits TRBD1 or TRBD2 (5 bases each). Germline-derived CDR1 and CDR2 are DFQATT and SNEGSKA (reference sequence). Trimming pared 6 bases from V and 4 bases from J, leaving 17 bases between. This CDR3 region has 14 residues. CDR3 bases: TGCAGTGCCCCACCCGGGACCAACCCAGATACGCAGTATTTT. Translation: CSAPPGTNPDTQYF.

Ten or more counts support this clonotype. The genes are TRBV29-1 and TRBJ2-1; D is perhaps TRBD2 (5 bases). Deletions cut 2 bases from V and 3 bases from J, with 11 bases between. The germline V gene encodes CDR1 SQVTM and CDR2 ANQGSEA. The CDR3 covers 14 residues. CDR3 nucleotide sequence: TGCAGCGTTGAAAGCCAGCGGCTCTACAATGAGCAGTTCTTC. This encodes CSVESQRLYNEQFF.

There are a few counts of this clonotype. This chain links TRBV5-1 with TRBJ1-1; D is unresolved. V lost 7 bases and J 2 bases, leaving 21 bases between the germline ends. The CDR3 has 16 amino acids. Germline CDR1 is SGHRS and CDR2 is YFSETQ. The CDR3: CASEEGAGTQNTEAFF. The CDR3 DNA is TGCGCCAGCGAGGAGGGAGCCGGAACCCAAAACACTGAAGCTTTCTTT.

The table lists this clonotype with many counts. The CDR3 spells CASSLGLAVQETQYF. The CDR3 region has the DNA TGTGCCAGCAGCCTCGGACTAGCGGTACAAGAGACCCAGTACTTC. The chain employs TRBV14 and TRBJ2-5; 10 bases line up with TRBD2. V gave up 4 bases and J gave up 2 bases; unmatched junction bases: 4. CDR1 is SGHDN and CDR2 is FVKESK in the germline V gene. CDR3 length: 15 residues.

This clonotype showed up many times. This sequence joins TRBV9 and TRBJ1-1; D unresolved. CDR3 length equals 14 residues. Germline V gene data show CDR1 as SGDLS and CDR2 as YYNGEE. V was cut by 0 bases and J by 1 base, with 7 bases left in between. The chain's CDR3 is CASSVGQANTEAFF. The CDR3 bases are TGTGCCAGCAGCGTAGGGCAGGCGAACACTGAAGCTTTCTTT. The entire variable domain, with the rest obtained from reference TRBV9 and TRBJ1-1, is as follows: DSGVTQTPKHLITATGQRVTLRCSPRSGDLSVYWYQQSLDQGLQFLIQYYNGEERAKGNILERFSAQQFPDLHSELNLSSLELGDSALYFCASSVGQANTEAFFGQGTRLTVV.

For this clonotype: An end of the junction does not agree with germline; a read error may underlie this. The chain combines TRBV5-1 with TRBJ2-7, with D perhaps matching TRBD1 (6 bases). Germline assignment: CDR1 SGHRS and CDR2 YFSETQ. The CDR3 runs 14 residues. CDR3 in amino acids: CAGSLIRGRYEQYF. CDR3 in DNA: TGCGCCGGCAGCTTAATCAGGGGTAGATACGAGCAGTACTTC.

This clonotype was picked up a small number of times. The gene calls are TRBV10-3 and TRBJ2-7, with D possibly matching TRBD1 (6 bases). CDR3 size: 16 residues. V shed 3 bases and J shed 4 bases, with 19 bases lying between them. CDR1 ENHRY and CDR2 SYGVKD come from the germline V gene. The CDR3: CAISDREGRGSYEQYF. In DNA form, the CDR3 reads TGTGCCATCAGTGATCGTGAGGGCAGGGGCTCGTACGAGCAGTACTTC.

Regarding this clonotype: A read error may be the cause here, since a much bigger clone is one base away. The chain combines TRBV7-9 with TRBJ1-2; D unclear. This CDR3 is built from 14 residues. Germline CDR1 reads SEHNR; CDR2 reads FQNEAQ (reference sequence). Here the CDR3 DNA reads TGTGCCAGCAGCAAAAACCGAGGCCTCTATGGCTACGCCTTC. This encodes CASSKNRGLYGYAF.

This chain links TRBV30 with TRBJ2-1; the match to TRBD1 covers 9 bases. Trimming took 8 bases from V and 9 from J; bases not matched to a gene: 8. Per the germline V gene, CDR1 is GTSNPN and CDR2 is SVGIG (reference sequence). CDR3 length: 12 residues. CDR3 bases: TGTGCCGGGGACAGGGACTTCGCTGAGCAGTTCTTC. This translates into CAGDRDFAEQFF. Complete variable domain (other parts from reference TRBV30 and TRBJ2-1): SQTIHQWPATLVQPVGSPLSLECTVEGTSNPNLYWYRQAAGRGLQLLFYSVGIGQISSEVPQNLSASRPQDRQFILSSKKLLLSDSGFYLCAGDRDFAEQFFGPGTRLTVL.

This clonotype was seen only a few times. The rearrangement links TRBV28 to TRBJ1-4, with D maybe TRBD1 (5 bases). V lost 6 bases and J 5 bases, leaving 16 bases between the germline ends. This CDR3 region has 15 residues. In germline, CDR1 is MDHEN, CDR2 SYDVKM. The CDR3 spells CASSTQVTGNEKLFF. In nucleotides, the CDR3 is TGTGCCAGCAGCACACAGGTAACCGGGAATGAAAAACTGTTTTTT.

In this sample, this clonotype turned up many times. The genes are TRBV20-1 and TRBJ2-1, with a weak D call TRBD2 (6 bases). This CDR3 contains 14 residues. V was cut by 5 bases and J by 3 bases, with 14 bases left in between. Germline-derived CDR1 and CDR2 are DFQATT and SNEGSKA (reference sequence). CDR3 region: CSAPSAAGYNEQFF. As DNA, the CDR3 is TGCAGTGCTCCCTCAGCAGCGGGCTACAATGAGCAGTTCTTC.

Concerning this clonotype itself: A much larger clone sits a single nucleotide away, making a read error possible. This chain links TRBV5-5 with TRBJ2-7; weak D call: TRBD1 (6 bases). Germline CDR1 reads SGHKS; CDR2 reads YYEKEE (reference sequence). This CDR3 region has 16 residues. In nucleotides, the CDR3 is TGTGCCAGCAGCTTGGTTTGGACAGCTAAATCATACGGGCAGTACTTC. As protein: CASSLVWTAKSYGQYF.

This clonotype was detected only a few times. The chain is built from TRBV9 and TRBJ2-7; D uncertain. Germline CDR1 SGDLS, CDR2 YYNGEE. This CDR3 comprises 14 residues. Trimming removed 3 bases from V and 3 bases from J, with 13 bases in between. The CDR3 bases are TGTGCCAGCAGCGGGCAAGGAGTGAACTACGAGCAGTACTTC. Translating it yields CASSGQGVNYEQYF.

The CDR3 DNA follows: TGTGCCATCAGTGAGTCGGAGGAGACCCAGTACTTC. Amino acids: CAISESEETQYF. J is TRBJ2-5 and V is TRBV10-3, with D unclear. The CDR3 extends over 12 amino acids. Trimming shortened V by 0 bases and J by 5 bases, and 4 bases separated the two germline ends. Germline CDR1 is ENHRY and CDR2 is SYGVKD.

J is TRBJ1-3 and V is TRBV20-1; D is uncertain. V gave up 0 bases and J gave up 0 bases, with 12 bases separating them. CDR3 size: 16 residues. Germline values: CDR1 DFQATT, CDR2 SNEGSKA (reference sequence). The CDR3 reads CSARDNWRGSGNTIYF. CDR3 coding DNA: TGCAGTGCTAGAGATAACTGGCGGGGCTCTGGAAACACCATATATTTT.

At least ten counts were recorded for this clonotype. V gene TRBV4-1 combines with J gene TRBJ1-2; weak D call: TRBD1 (5 bases). The CDR3 runs 15 residues. V was pared by 0 bases and J by 2 bases, with 10 bases between. CDR1 MGHRA and CDR2 YSYEKL come from the germline V gene. This CDR3 is CASSQDTQGNYGYTF. Here the CDR3 DNA reads TGCGCCAGCAGCCAAGATACCCAGGGAAACTATGGCTACACCTTC.

As for this clonotype: Given a much more abundant clone one base away, this may be a read error. This sequence joins TRBV2 and TRBJ2-2; D possibly corresponds to TRBD2 (7 bases). This CDR3 has 17 residues. CDR1 and CDR2 from the germline V gene are SNHLY and FYNNEI. The DNA for the CDR3 is TGTGCCGGCAGTCCCTCGGTGCGGGGGCGGAACACCGGGGAGCTGTTTTTT. Translation: CAGSPSVRGRNTGELFF.

In its sample, this clonotype was seen many times. CDR3 sequence reads: CASSYSVLATYGYTF. The CDR3 DNA reads as TGTGCCAGCAGCTATAGCGTTTTGGCAACCTATGGCTACACCTTC. The genes are TRBV7-2 and TRBJ1-2, with D uncertain. The germline V gene encodes CDR1 SGHTA and CDR2 FQGNSA. This CDR3 is built from 15 residues. V was clipped by 4 bases and J by 4 bases, with 16 bases between them.

This clonotype appeared a few times. This sequence joins TRBV10-3 and TRBJ2-7; D call uncertain. The CDR3 is 16 residues long. Germline CDR1 is ENHRY and CDR2 is SYGVKD. Trimming removed 0 bases at V and 6 bases at J, with 18 bases between. CDR3 sequence (DNA): TGTGCCATCAGTGAGTCGTCCATTAGGCAGGCTAGCGAGCAGTACTTC. Its protein product is CAISESSIRQASEQYF.

This clonotype was seen a few times. The V call is TRBV4-2, the J call TRBJ2-3; D gene ambiguous. The V and J ends lost 4 bases and 2 bases respectively, with 10 bases between them. Germline lookup yields CDR1 LGHNA and CDR2 YNFKEQ. The CDR3 spans 14 residues. The CDR3, as DNA: TGTGCCAGCAGCCCGACCTTTTCCACAGATACGCAGTATTTT. As protein: CASSPTFSTDTQYF.

The V and J genes are TRBV19 and TRBJ1-1, with 8 nucleotides matching TRBD1. The J segment lost 7 bases and the V segment lost 4 bases, leaving 2 bases of the junction unmatched. Germline V lookup: CDR1 LNHDA, CDR2 SQIVND (reference sequence). CDR3 size: 12 residues. For the CDR3, the DNA is TGTGCCAGTAGTAACAGGGGGAGTGAAGCTTTCTTT. This encodes CASSNRGSEAFF.

Details on this clonotype: One end of the junction does not line up with germline, which may come from a read error. This rearrangement joins TRBV2 to TRBJ2-5, with 7 bases identical to TRBD1. CDR3 size: 10 residues. The germline V gene has CDR1 SNHLY and CDR2 FYNNEI. CDR3: CASSELTGDF. As DNA, the CDR3 is TGTGCCAGCAGTGAACTAACAGGGGACTTC.

The rearrangement joins TRBV2 to TRBJ2-3; no clear D. The CDR3 length is 11 residues. V lost 5 bases and J 8 bases, leaving 8 bases between the germline ends. Per germline, CDR1 SNHLY and CDR2 FYNNEI. The CDR3 here is CASSFPPTQYF. The CDR3 DNA sequence: TGTGCCAGCAGTTTCCCCCCTACGCAGTATTTT.

V is TRBV24-1 and J is TRBJ1-6, with a tentative D call TRBD1 (6 bases). Germline CDR1 and CDR2: KGHDR and SFDVKD. The CDR3 runs 13 residues. The germline V and J ends were trimmed by 10 bases and 9 bases, with 15 bases remaining between them. CDR3 amino acids: CATQQQGASPLHF. The DNA of the CDR3 is TGTGCCACTCAGCAACAGGGTGCTTCACCCCTCCACTTT.

V and J are TRBV7-2 and TRBJ2-1; D is unresolved. Deletions cut 0 bases from V and 0 bases from J, with 12 bases between. This CDR3 has 17 amino acids. Germline lookup yields CDR1 SGHTA and CDR2 FQGNSA. CDR3 region: CASSLASLSSSYNEQFF. In DNA form, the CDR3 reads TGTGCCAGCAGCTTAGCTTCTCTATCGAGCTCCTACAATGAGCAGTTCTTC.

This clonotype was seen only a few times. V gene TRBV6-5 combines with J gene TRBJ1-2; a possible D gene is TRBD1 (5 bases). Trimming removed 2 bases at V and 2 bases at J, with 18 bases between. Germline CDR1 is MNHEY and CDR2 is SVGAGI. This CDR3 contains 17 residues. CDR3 coding DNA: TGTGCCAGCAGTTACCCATTAACCCGAGGGACCAACTATGGCTACACCTTC. This gives the protein CASSYPLTRGTNYGYTF.

J is TRBJ2-1 and V is TRBV14, with TRBD2 as a possible D gene (5 bases). Between the trimmed V and J ends, which lost 0 bases and 10 bases, there was a span of 28 bases. The CDR3 runs to 19 residues. The V gene's germline CDR1 is SGHDN and CDR2 FVKESK. CDR3 sequence (DNA): TGTGCCAGCAGCCAAGATCGAGCGGTACTCCTGCCTCTCGGCCTCGAGCAGTTCTTC. Protein product: CASSQDRAVLLPLGLEQFF.

Ten or more counts support this clonotype. The CDR3 DNA is TGCAGTGCTAGGAATAGCAATCAGCCCCAGCATTTT. Translating it yields CSARNSNQPQHF. V gene TRBV20-1 combines with J gene TRBJ1-5, with unresolved D. Trimming left V 3 bases short and J 0 bases short, with 3 bases between. CDR3 size: 12 residues. Germline V gives CDR1 DFQATT, CDR2 SNEGSKA (reference sequence).

This clonotype occurred many times. The V call is TRBV2, the J call TRBJ2-5; D is perhaps TRBD2 (5 bases). The V gene's germline CDR1 is SNHLY and CDR2 FYNNEI. This CDR3 contains 14 residues. V was clipped by 5 bases and J by 1 base, with 11 bases between them. This CDR3 reads CASSRGGLQETQYF. CDR3 in DNA: TGTGCCAGCAGTCGTGGCGGGCTCCAAGAGACCCAGTACTTC.

This clonotype showed up many times. The genes are TRBV7-2 and TRBJ1-3, with a tentative D call TRBD1 (5 bases). CDR3 length: 15 amino acids. The germline CDR1 and CDR2 sequences are SGHTA and FQGNSA. V lost 3 bases and J lost 4, with 13 bases in between. The CDR3 nucleotides are TGTGCCAGCAGCTTCAGCGGGGCGGCGGGAAACACCATATATTTT. Protein product: CASSFSGAAGNTIYF.

This clonotype was detected once. At one end, the junction sequence differs from germline, possibly due to a read error. The rearrangement uses TRBV27 and TRBJ2-3, with a possible D match to TRBD2 (5 bases). Looked up from germline, CDR1 is MNHEY and CDR2 is SMNVEV (reference sequence). The CDR3 is 17 amino acids. The CDR3 region is CASSPPPGSVSTDTQYF. The CDR3 coding sequence is TGTGCCAGCAGTCCCCCGCCGGGGTCTGTCAGCACAGATACGCAGTACTTT.

The CDR3 nucleotides are TGTGCCACACAGGGGTCCAAAAACATTCAGTACTTC. Translating gives CATQGSKNIQYF. This sequence joins TRBV2 and TRBJ2-4, with 7 bases aligning to TRBD1. This CDR3 spans 12 amino acids. Germline trimming cut 10 bases from V and 2 bases from J; bases unmatched to any gene: 2. Germline-derived CDR1 and CDR2 are SNHLY and FYNNEI.